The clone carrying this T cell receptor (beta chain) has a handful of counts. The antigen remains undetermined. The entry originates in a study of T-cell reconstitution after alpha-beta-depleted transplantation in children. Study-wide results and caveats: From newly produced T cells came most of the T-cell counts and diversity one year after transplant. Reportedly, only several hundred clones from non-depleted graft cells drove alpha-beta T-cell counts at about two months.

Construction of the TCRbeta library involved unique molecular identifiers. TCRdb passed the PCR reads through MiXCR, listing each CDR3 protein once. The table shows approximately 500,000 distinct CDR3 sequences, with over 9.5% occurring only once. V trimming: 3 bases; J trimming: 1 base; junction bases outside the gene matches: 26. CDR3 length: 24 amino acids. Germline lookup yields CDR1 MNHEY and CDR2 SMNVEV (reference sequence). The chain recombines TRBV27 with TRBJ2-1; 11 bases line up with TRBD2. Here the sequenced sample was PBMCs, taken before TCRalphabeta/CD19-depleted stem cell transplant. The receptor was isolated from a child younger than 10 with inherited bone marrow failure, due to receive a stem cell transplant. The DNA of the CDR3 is TGTGCCAGCAGTTTGGTTGGGACCCTCATCCCGGGACTAGCGGACGGCAAGTCCTACAATGAGCAGTTCTTC. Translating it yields CASSLVGTLIPGLADGKSYNEQFF.